What follows are 3 T cell receptor beta chains derived from one specimen sequenced in a study of blood T cell repertoires in COVID-19. Measured with immunoSEQ multiplex PCR; TCRdb has only the in-frame clones, and not every one. The sample carries 100,000 to 150,000 clones, over 55% recorded once. Sequenced: peripheral blood. The receptors were gathered from a woman in her seventies with acute or convalescent COVID-19.

The chain carries TRBV27 and TRBJ2-7; possible D gene TRBD1, 6 bases. Germline V gene sequence: CDR1 MNHEY, CDR2 SMNVEV (reference sequence). The CDR3 is 13 amino acids. The germline V and J ends were trimmed by 5 bases and 7 bases, with 15 bases remaining between them. The CDR3: CASSLRYREEQYF. The CDR3 bases are TGTGCCAGCAGTCTCCGCTACAGGGAAGAGCAGTACTTC.

The rearrangement uses TRBV7-2 and TRBJ1-6, with D tentatively TRBD1 (6 bases). CDR3 length: 16 residues. Germline assignment: CDR1 SGHTA and CDR2 FQGNSA. The germline V and J ends were trimmed by 5 bases and 6 bases, with 17 bases remaining between them. The CDR3 sequence is CASSTGQPRANSPLHF. The CDR3 nucleotides are TGTGCCAGCAGCACCGGACAGCCAAGAGCTAATTCACCCCTCCACTTT. Variable domain in full (rest from reference TRBV7-2 and TRBJ1-6): GAGVSQSPSNKVTEKGKDVELRCDPISGHTALYWYRQSLGQGLEFLIYFQGNSAPDKSGLPSDRFSAERTGGSVSTLTIQRTQQEDSAVYLCASSTGQPRANSPLHFGNGTRLTVT.

Details on this clone: Other DNA variants within this sample encode the same CDR3. The V gene is TRBV2, the J gene TRBJ2-7, with TRBD1 identical over 7 bases. Trimming cost V 6 bases and J 1 base; bases outside gene matches: 6. This CDR3 contains 14 residues. Germline values: CDR1 SNHLY, CDR2 FYNNEI. The CDR3 DNA reads as TGTGCCAGCAGGACTGGACAGGTTTCCTACGAGCAGTACTTC. Translating it yields CASRTGQVSYEQYF.